This T cell receptor beta chain is drawn from a study of T cell responses to AZD1222 COVID-19 vaccine. Study at large: Pooling covered second doses at about 4 or about 12 weeks.

As for this clone: Its antigen is not known.

Clones were sequenced by immunoSEQ multiplex PCR, and TCRdb holds only the in-frame ones, with some missing. The data hold about 130,000 clones, with 75% to 90% observed a single time. Overall study results and limits: Baseline seropositives among AZD1222 recipients totaled only five to seven. Targets within unmutated variant regions were reportedly found for nearly half of spike-specific TCRs. With two AZD1222 doses given, Spike-specific TCR breadth and depth both rose.

The receptor's source is an adult in good health. The source was peripheral blood, collected on day 0 of AZD1222 vaccination.

CDR3 sequence (DNA): TGTGCCAGCAGCCAAGATCTCCTCTCCAGCTACACCTTC. Translating gives CASSQDLLSSYTF. This chain uses TRBV3-1 (or the pseudogene TRBV3-2) with TRBJ1-2; D gene uncertain. CDR3 size: 13 residues. Trimming shortened V by 0 bases and J by 9 bases, and 11 bases separated the two germline ends. The germline gives CDR1 LGHDT, CDR2 YNNKEL (reference sequence).